This T cell receptor beta chain was captured by sequencing in a study of vaccination effects on CD4 cells after COVID-19. Study-wide context: Two-dose vaccination with either BNT162b2 or mRNA-1273 was given to the participants. Findings and caveats of the study: Infection-derived and vaccine-derived clones contracted markedly late after vaccination.

This clone was counted a few times. Its antigen is as yet unknown. Per the germline V gene, CDR1 is WSHSY and CDR2 is SAAADI. V lost 3 bases to trimming and J lost 13 bases, with 13 bases between them. The CDR3 extends over 13 amino acids. A roughly ten-day culture period preceded the isolation of CD4+ T cells. The study found no prior SARS-CoV-2 infection in the vaccine recipients, who tested negative for nucleocapsid antibodies. IL-2 medium was substituted for half the medium on days 3 and 7. Sequencing was performed with immunoSEQ multiplex PCR; in TCRdb, only in-frame clones are kept and a portion is missing. Of more than 35,000 clones in the sample, about 70% were seen once.

The J gene is TRBJ1-6, the V gene TRBV10-2, with unresolved D. The clonotype comes from a human donor who received a COVID-19 vaccine. The starting material was CD4+ T cells from PBMCs cultured without peptide, obtained before COVID-19 vaccination. In DNA, the CDR3 is TGCGCCAGCAGTGATCTAAGATCTTCTCCCCTCCACTTT. Encoded protein: CASSDLRSSPLHF.